The present TCR beta chain was sequenced within a study of PD-1 blockade in classical Hodgkin lymphoma. TCRdb keeps only in-frame clones here, not all; method: immunoSEQ multiplex PCR. The sample has about 20,000 clones; about nine tenths are singletons. The time point here: cycle 4 day 1 (C4D1), after more than 5 weeks of nivolumab. With no exception, relapse followed autologous stem cell transplantation in all patients, and brentuximab vedotin exposure varied. The CD8+ T cells came from thawed PBMCs through magnetic negative selection. Germline trimming cut 5 bases from V and 9 bases from J; bases unmatched to any gene: 11. The length of the CDR3 is 15 residues. Per germline, CDR1 SGHVS and CDR2 FNYEAQ.

The chain has TRBV7-6 and TRBJ2-1, with TRBD2 matching 9 bases. The input for sequencing was CD8+ T cells from blood, taken before the fourth cycle of nivolumab. The TCR originated in a human donor with classical Hodgkin lymphoma. The CDR3 sequence: CASSRRLAGVVEQFF. CDR3 nucleotides: TGTGCCAGCAGCCGGAGATTAGCGGGAGTGGTTGAGCAGTTCTTC.